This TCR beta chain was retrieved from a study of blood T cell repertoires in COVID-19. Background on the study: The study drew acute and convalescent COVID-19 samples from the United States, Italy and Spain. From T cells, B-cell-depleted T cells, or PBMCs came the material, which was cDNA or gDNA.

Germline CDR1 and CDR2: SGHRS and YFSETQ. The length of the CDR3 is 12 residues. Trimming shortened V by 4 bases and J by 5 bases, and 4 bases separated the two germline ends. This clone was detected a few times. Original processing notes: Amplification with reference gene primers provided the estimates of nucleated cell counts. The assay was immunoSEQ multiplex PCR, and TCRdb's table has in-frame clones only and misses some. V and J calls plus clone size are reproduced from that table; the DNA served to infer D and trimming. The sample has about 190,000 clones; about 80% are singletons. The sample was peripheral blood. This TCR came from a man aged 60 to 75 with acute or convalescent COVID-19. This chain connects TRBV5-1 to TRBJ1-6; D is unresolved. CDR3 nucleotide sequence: TGCGCCAGCAGCCCCGATAATTCACCCCTCCACTTT. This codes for CASSPDNSPLHF. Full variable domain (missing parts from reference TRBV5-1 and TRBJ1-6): KAGVTQTPRYLIKTRGQQVTLSCSPISGHRSVSWYQQTPGQGLQFLFEYFSETQRNKGNFPGRFSGRQFSNSRSEMNVSTLELGDSALYLCASSPDNSPLHFGNGTRLTVT.